Reported below is one T cell receptor beta chain. Its antigen is still unknown. This entry belongs to a study of cytomegalovirus exposure and HLA in healthy donors. General study results and limits: Sequencing likely produced, as an artifact, a cluster of highly shared sequence variants. Most TCR sequences showed up rarely, but some public TCRs showed up in many donors. Versus the roughly 670-donor mean, an Asian-associated ancestry cluster reportedly showed fewer N-insertions in a later analysis.

Use of 60 Vbeta and 13 Jbeta primers characterized the PCR. Here immunoSEQ multiplex PCR was the method, and the copy in TCRdb shows in-frame clones only, minus some. The sample spans about 40,000 clones; the ten largest clones claim 6% to 6.5%. The CDR3 consists of 19 residues. With 0 bases removed from V and 2 bases from J, the gap between germline ends came to 17 bases. The V gene's germline CDR1 is MGHRA and CDR2 YSYEKL. The rearrangement links TRBV4-1 to TRBJ2-6; D is undetermined. This receptor was taken from a man aged 30 to 45 in good health and CMV-seronegative. Sample: PBMCs. The CDR3 region is CASSQDSLGASAGANVLTF. CDR3 DNA sequence: TGCGCCAGCAGCCAAGATTCGCTGGGCGCATCGGCTGGGGCCAACGTCCTGACTTTC.